This entry describes one T cell receptor (beta chain). Its antigen remains unknown. This entry comes from a study of cytomegalovirus exposure and HLA in healthy donors. Study-wide findings and caveats: Whilst most TCR sequences proved rare, a subset of public TCRs occurred across many donors. In the 95 to 150 validation repertoires, approximately 93% of cluster scores exceeded 0, per a later analysis. Per published reports, the classifier diagnosed cytomegalovirus status with high specificity and sensitivity.

The assay was immunoSEQ multiplex PCR, and TCRdb's table has in-frame clones only and misses some. The sample consists of hundreds of thousands of clones, around 86% of them appearing once. The CDR3 is 14 residues long. The germline CDR1 and CDR2 sequences are MDHEN and SYDVKM. V lost 6 bases and J 2 bases, leaving 14 bases between the germline ends. The chain employs TRBV28 and TRBJ2-7, with D maybe TRBD1 (6 bases). The sequence came from a young woman in good health and CMV-seropositive. The specimen sequenced was PBMCs. CDR3 bases: TGTGCCAGCAGGGCCACCCCAGGGGCCTACGAGCAGTACTTC. Residues: CASRATPGAYEQYF.